The 18 T cell receptor beta chains reported below all come from one sample, sequenced in a study of T cell responses to AZD1222 COVID-19 vaccine. Clones were sequenced by immunoSEQ multiplex PCR, and TCRdb holds only the in-frame ones, with some missing. Seen here are about 150,000 clones, approximately 94% observed once, and the top ten hold about 8.6%. This specimen was peripheral blood, taken on day 0 of AZD1222 vaccination. The receptors shown here come from an adult in good health.

The chain recombines TRBV5-5 with TRBJ1-2; no reliable D call. The CDR3 has 12 residues. Between the trimmed V and J ends, which lost 2 bases and 6 bases, there was a span of 8 bases. Germline CDR1 and CDR2: SGHKS and YYEKEE (reference sequence). This chain's CDR3 is CASSFSFHGYTF. For the CDR3, the DNA is TGTGCCAGCAGCTTTTCATTCCATGGCTACACCTTC.

The chain links TRBV28 to TRBJ2-7; a possible D gene is TRBD1 (5 bases). The CDR3 length is 14 residues. In germline, CDR1 is MDHEN, CDR2 SYDVKM. V shed 6 bases and J shed 3 bases, with 15 bases lying between them. The DNA of the CDR3 is TGTGCCAGCAGGACAGACGGACCCCACTACGAGCAGTACTTC. Amino acid sequence: CASRTDGPHYEQYF.

This sequence joins TRBV7-2 and TRBJ2-7; 13 bases are shared with TRBD2. This CDR3 has 17 amino acids. The junction had 12 bases not matched to a gene; V was cut back by 5 bases and J by 5 bases. Looked up from germline, CDR1 is SGHTA and CDR2 is FQGNSA. The CDR3 is CASSAPLRGLAGDEQYF. Written as DNA, the CDR3 is TGTGCCAGCAGCGCCCCTCTCCGCGGACTAGCGGGGGACGAGCAGTACTTC. Complete variable domain (other parts from reference TRBV7-2 and TRBJ2-7): GAGVSQSPSNKVTEKGKDVELRCDPISGHTALYWYRQSLGQGLEFLIYFQGNSAPDKSGLPSDRFSAERTGGSVSTLTIQRTQQEDSAVYLCASSAPLRGLAGDEQYFGPGTRLTVT.

The J gene is TRBJ2-1, the V gene TRBV4-1, with TRBD2 matching over 9 bases. Germline V gene data show CDR1 as MGHRA and CDR2 as YSYEKL. This CDR3 contains 15 residues. V shed 1 base, J shed 6 bases, and the junction held 4 bases outside the gene matches. The DNA of the CDR3 is TGCGCCAGCAGCCAAGCGGCTAGCGGGGTCAATGAGCAGTTCTTC. It codes for CASSQAASGVNEQFF.

The chain's CDR3 is CASSIGRTEAFF. The DNA of the CDR3 is TGTGCCAGTAGTATAGGGCGCACTGAAGCTTTCTTT. The chain recombines TRBV19 with TRBJ1-1; D call uncertain. Trimming left V 1 base short and J 4 bases short, with 4 bases between. Germline V gives CDR1 LNHDA, CDR2 SQIVND (reference sequence). This CDR3 has 12 residues. Combining the CDR3 with reference TRBV19 and TRBJ1-1 gives the whole variable domain DGGITQSPKYLFRKEGQNVTLSCEQNLNHDAMYWYRQDPGQGLRLIYYSQIVNDFQKGDIAEGYSVSREKKESFPLTVTSAQKNPTAFYLCASSIGRTEAFFGQGTRLTVV.

The CDR3 loop reads CAWSAPGQGAGGYGYTF. The CDR3 region has the DNA TGTGCCTGGAGTGCGCCGGGACAGGGGGCCGGGGGCTATGGCTACACCTTC. The chain carries TRBV30 and TRBJ1-2; 12 bases line up with TRBD1. The junction had 10 bases not matched to a gene; V was cut back by 1 base and J by 4 bases. Germline V gene lookup returns CDR1 GTSNPN and CDR2 SVGIG (reference sequence). The CDR3 length is 17 residues.

V gene TRBV7-3 combines with J gene TRBJ2-5; 14 nucleotides agree with TRBD2. V lost 4 bases, J lost 2 bases, and 3 bases stayed unmatched. The length of the CDR3 is 16 residues. Germline V gene data show CDR1 as SGHTA and CDR2 as FQGTGA. CDR3 in amino acids: CASSSGLAGEQETQYF. DNA of the CDR3: TGTGCCAGCAGCTCGGGACTAGCGGGAGAGCAAGAGACCCAGTACTTC. Full variable domain (remainder filled in from reference TRBV7-3 and TRBJ2-5): GAGVSQTPSNKVTEKGKYVELRCDPISGHTALYWYRQSLGQGPEFLIYFQGTGAADDSGLPNDRFFAVRPEGSVSTLKIQRTERGDSAVYLCASSSGLAGEQETQYFGPGTRLLVL.

Here the CDR3 reads CASGRALGVDGYTF. As DNA, the CDR3 is TGTGCCAGCGGCCGGGCTTTGGGGGTAGATGGCTACACCTTC. The chain combines TRBV5-4 with TRBJ1-2, with D tentatively TRBD1 (5 bases). V was pared by 7 bases and J by 6 bases, with 19 bases between. This CDR3 is built from 14 residues. The germline CDR1 and CDR2 sequences are SGHNT and YYREEE (reference sequence).

The V call is TRBV9, the J call TRBJ1-1; no definite D call. V lost 0 bases and J lost 5, with 8 bases in between. Germline CDR1 is SGDLS and CDR2 is YYNGEE. CDR3 length equals 13 residues. DNA for the CDR3: TGTGCCAGCAGCGTAGGGTCCTTGACTGAAGCTTTCTTT. It encodes CASSVGSLTEAFF.

The chain carries TRBV14 and TRBJ2-3; 9 bases agree with TRBD2. The CDR3 length is 16 residues. V lost 4 bases to trimming and J lost 6 bases; unmatched junction nucleotides: 11. Per the germline V gene, CDR1 is SGHDN and CDR2 is FVKESK. The CDR3 bases are TGTGCCAGCAGCCCCTGGACGGGACTAGCATCTGATACGCAGTATTTT. Encoded protein: CASSPWTGLASDTQYF.

The rearrangement joins TRBV18 to TRBJ1-1; 8 bases agree with TRBD1. CDR3 length: 14 amino acids. Germline loops: CDR1 KGHSH, CDR2 LQKENI. The V segment lost 3 bases and the J segment 8 bases; nucleotides outside the gene matches: 8. The CDR3 loop reads CASSPRATGDEAFF. CDR3 DNA: TGTGCCAGCTCACCTCGCGCGACAGGGGACGAAGCTTTCTTT. Full variable domain (remainder filled in from reference TRBV18 and TRBJ1-1): NAGVMQNPRHLVRRRGQEARLRCSPMKGHSHVYWYRQLPEEGLKFMVYLQKENIIDESGMPKERFSAEFPKEGPSILRIQQVVRGDSAAYFCASSPRATGDEAFFGQGTRLTVV.

The DNA of the CDR3 is TGTGCCAGTGGGAACGGTCCCGGGGAGCTGTTTTTT. It encodes CASGNGPGELFF. This chain joins TRBV19 and TRBJ2-2; D ambiguous. With 8 bases removed from V and 6 bases from J, the gap between germline ends came to 10 bases. Germline V gene sequence: CDR1 LNHDA, CDR2 SQIVND (reference sequence). The CDR3 covers 12 residues.

The chain uses TRBV30 and TRBJ2-6; D call uncertain. The CDR3 totals 13 residues. V was pared by 5 bases and J by 4 bases, with 9 bases between. Germline CDR1 is GTSNPN and CDR2 is SVGIG (reference sequence). The CDR3 protein is CAWSESGANVLTF. The DNA for the CDR3 is TGTGCCTGGTCTGAGTCCGGGGCCAACGTCCTGACTTTC. Drawing the rest from reference TRBV30 and TRBJ2-6, the complete variable domain is SQTIHQWPATLVQPVGSPLSLECTVEGTSNPNLYWYRQAAGRGLQLLFYSVGIGQISSEVPQNLSASRPQDRQFILSSKKLLLSDSGFYLCAWSESGANVLTFGAGSRLTVL.

V is TRBV9 and J is TRBJ1-2; D remains unclear. The CDR3 is 15 amino acids. V lost 0 bases and J lost 2, with 11 bases in between. Germline assignment: CDR1 SGDLS and CDR2 YYNGEE. In DNA form, the CDR3 reads TGTGCCAGCAGCGTAGCTGACTTCTTAAACTATGGCTACACCTTC. It codes for CASSVADFLNYGYTF. The variable domain in full, completed from reference TRBV9 and TRBJ1-2, reads DSGVTQTPKHLITATGQRVTLRCSPRSGDLSVYWYQQSLDQGLQFLIQYYNGEERAKGNILERFSAQQFPDLHSELNLSSLELGDSALYFCASSVADFLNYGYTFGSGTRLTVV.

The rearrangement joins TRBV4-1 to TRBJ1-4, with 9 bases matching TRBD1. The V gene end was trimmed by 5 bases and the J gene end by 7 bases; junction bases not matched to a gene: 11. The germline CDR1 and CDR2 sequences are MGHRA and YSYEKL. This CDR3 region has 16 residues. CDR3 amino acids: CASSGRYGTGLEKLFF. CDR3 bases: TGCGCCAGCAGCGGGCGTTACGGGACAGGGCTTGAAAAACTGTTTTTT.

This chain joins TRBV4-1 and TRBJ1-3, with D perhaps matching TRBD1 (6 bases). Germline V CDR1 and CDR2: MGHRA, YSYEKL. V was trimmed by 4 bases and J by 0 bases, leaving 22 bases between them. CDR3 length equals 19 residues. The CDR3 DNA sequence: TGCGCCAGCAGCCCCCCTCTTCGGGGGCCCCTCTCCTCTGGAAACACCATATATTTT. Translated, it gives CASSPPLRGPLSSGNTIYF.

This clone was recorded only once. J is TRBJ1-2 and V is TRBV6-5, with D possibly matching TRBD1 (5 bases). Trimming pared 7 bases from V and 2 bases from J, leaving 17 bases between. CDR3 length: 15 residues. The germline gives CDR1 MNHEY, CDR2 SVGAGI. The DNA for the CDR3 is TGTGCCAGCACCCCGACGCAGGGCACAAACTATGGCTACACCTTC. Its protein is CASTPTQGTNYGYTF.

The rearrangement links TRBV30 to TRBJ1-6, with D possibly matching TRBD1 (5 bases). This CDR3 spans 15 amino acids. The V gene lost 4 bases and the J gene lost 12 bases, with 22 bases spanning the gap. Per the germline V gene, CDR1 is GTSNPN and CDR2 is SVGIG (reference sequence). The chain's CDR3 is CAWKPPGTSMIPLHF. CDR3 sequence (DNA): TGTGCCTGGAAGCCCCCCGGGACCTCTATGATACCCCTCCACTTT.